The subject of this entry is one T cell receptor (beta chain). Its antigen is currently not known. Base qualities are missing; no much larger clone stands one base away. Measured from the cysteine to the phenylalanine, the CDR3 is 14 residues long. Just the 42-base CDR3 DNA is kept, in frame starting at base 1. For this chain, trimming is 0 bases at the V end and 4 bases at the J end, and the number of junction bases without a gene match is 1. CDR1 and CDR2 (SGDLS, YYNGEE) derive from the germline V gene. The immunoSEQ assay was applied to genomic DNA to generate the TCR beta chain sequences. The original methods were these. CDR3 sequences not starting with the conserved framework cysteine at position 104 were manually removed. To get clonality, the normalized Shannon's Diversity Index was subtracted from one, giving values from 0 (maximal diversity) to 1 (oligoclonal). To check whether a given CDR3 had different frequencies in two samples, for example brain versus blood, chi-squared comparison-of-proportions tests were used. Public clonotypes were identified by searching immuneACCESS, and similarity to known antiviral clonotypes was assessed with the VDJdb browser. The table was pulled from immuneACCESS by TCRdb, which kept in-frame rearrangements only. Such tables lose some clones; where checked, under half of the loss comes from unresolved V genes, and the rest has no known cause. The D gene and trimming were derived from the DNA, and the V and J assignments and clone size from that table. The sample table lists fewer than 85,000 clones, just over 90% of them with a count of one. The leading ten clones occupy over 1.5% of the sample.

The time point tag for this specimen amounts to: resected brain tissue, or blood drawn just prior to surgery. The surgery cases that showed the highest brain T cell transcript signatures were chosen for TCR beta chain sequencing of brain tissue, and of blood when it was available. Before surgery, patients had received at least one anti-epileptic drug. TCR-sequenced patients were children with drug-resistant epilepsy due to tuberous sclerosis complex, focal cortical dysplasia, Rasmussen encephalitis or hemimegalencephaly. Bulk genomic DNA was isolated from unsorted brain tissue and whole blood using the Monarch genomic DNA purification kit. This sample stems from a study of brain T cells in children with intractable seizures (dated by TCRdb to the early 2020s). In the study overall: As a first screen for immune gene transcripts, resected brain tissue from a few dozen pediatric epilepsy surgery cases was run on a NanoString immunology panel. Most of the 12 selected surgery cases also had pre-surgery blood sequenced, which left four cases with brain tissue only.

The full study reports these points: Because pre- and post-surgery blood were sequenced to different depths, clones absent from the pre-surgery sample may reflect undersampling. Viral specificity was inferred solely from CDR3 sequence similarity, and the HCMV serostatus of the patients was not known.

The chain employs TRBV9 and TRBJ1-2; 9 central bases correspond to TRBD1. The input for sequencing was peripheral blood, taken at surgery. This clonotype was sampled from a boy younger than two with tuberous sclerosis and intractable seizures. The bases read TGTGCCAGCAGCGTAGGGGACAGGGTCTATGGCTACACCTTC. It specifies CASSVGDRVYGYTF. Extended through the reference TRBV9 and TRBJ1-2 proteins, this CDR3 yields the full variable domain: DSGVTQTPKHLITATGQRVTLRCSPRSGDLSVYWYQQSLDQGLQFLIQYYNGEERAKGNILERFSAQQFPDLHSELNLSSLELGDSALYFCASSVGDRVYGYTFGSGTRLTVV.